The 10 T cell receptor beta chains in this list originate from one sample, sequenced in a study of tumor-infiltrating lymphocytes in oesophageal squamous cell carcinoma. TCRdb called the PCR reads again in MiXCR, with one record for every CDR3 protein. Here the sample spans about 13,000 distinct CDR3 sequences, approximately 58% being singletons. Sequenced material: esophageal tumor tissue. These receptors originate from a male donor with esophageal squamous cell carcinoma.

Comment on this clonotype: A read error may produce the germline difference seen at one junction end. The chain recombines TRBV7-4 with TRBJ2-4, with D maybe TRBD2 (6 bases). CDR1 SGHVT and CDR2 SQSDAQ come from the germline V gene. This CDR3 region has 15 residues. In DNA form, the CDR3 reads TGTGCCAGCAGCCCGGGACTGAATCGTAATTCACCCCTCCACTTC. Its translation is CASSPGLNRNSPLHF.

V gene TRBV12-3 or TRBV12-4 combines with J gene TRBJ2-3; 9 bases fit TRBD2. Judging by the DNA end, TRBJ2-7 fits better; the J call may be wrong. CDR3 length: 19 residues. CDR3 loop: CASSLPGWPSGTPVDEQYF. In DNA, the CDR3 is TGTGCCAGCAGCCTACCAGGTTGGCCTAGCGGGACTCCGGTCGACGAGCAGTACTTC.

The chain has TRBV7-3 and TRBJ2-1; TRBD2 aligns across 7 bases. The CDR3 has 15 amino acids. The germline V gene encodes CDR1 SGHTA and CDR2 FQGTGA. Trimming removed 5 bases from V and 2 bases from J; junction bases left unmatched: 6. As DNA, the CDR3 is TGTGCCAGCAGCCCCGGGGGGACTACCTACAATGAGCAGTTCTTC. This encodes CASSPGGTTYNEQFF.

V is TRBV6-1 and J is TRBJ2-4; 7 bases agree with TRBD1. The J call may be mistaken, given a closer DNA end match to TRBJ2-7. CDR1 MNHNS and CDR2 SASEGT come from the germline V gene. The CDR3 loop spans 12 amino acids. The CDR3: CASRVTGLEQYF. In nucleotides, the CDR3 is TGTGCCAGCAGAGTGACAGGGCTCGAGCAGTACTTC.

By share, this clonotype ranks as medium-sized. This rearrangement joins TRBV6-6 to TRBJ1-2, with 7 bases matching TRBD1. J gave up 2 bases and V 0 bases, and 0 bases lay outside the gene matches. The CDR3 is 14 amino acids. The germline gives CDR1 MNHNY, CDR2 SVGAGI (reference sequence). The CDR3 sequence: CASSYSRGNYGYTF. CDR3 coding DNA: TGTGCCAGCAGTTACTCCAGGGGGAACTATGGCTACACCTTC.

V is TRBV7-3 and J is TRBJ2-1; no clear D. The J call is uncertain, as TRBJ2-5 better fits the DNA end. CDR3 size: 17 residues. Germline V gene data show CDR1 as SGHTA and CDR2 as FQGTGA. The CDR3 loop is CASSLTFSWRLQETQYF. CDR3 sequence (DNA): TGTGCCAGCAGCTTAACGTTTTCGTGGCGGCTGCAAGAGACCCAGTACTTC.

V and J are TRBV6-1 and TRBJ2-7, with D perhaps TRBD2 (6 bases). The J call may be incorrect, as the DNA end agrees better with TRBJ2-1. Germline loops: CDR1 MNHNS, CDR2 SASEGT. The CDR3 contains 18 residues. The CDR3 here is CASSEGSAGRSSYNEQFF. CDR3 nucleotide sequence: TGTGCCAGCAGTGAGGGTTCCGCGGGGCGCAGCTCCTACAATGAGCAGTTCTTC.

This clonotype was counted between two and nine times. The V call is TRBV7-9, the J call TRBJ2-2, with D hard to call. The germline gives CDR1 SEHNR, CDR2 FQNEAQ (reference sequence). Trimming removed 5 bases from V and 10 bases from J, with 17 bases in between. The CDR3 totals 14 residues. Here the CDR3 DNA reads TGTGCCAGCAGCCCCGAGGCGCGTTCCGAGGAGCTGTTTTTT. Translation gives CASSPEARSEELFF.

The V and J genes are TRBV5-4 and TRBJ2-7; 8 bases are shared with TRBD1. The end of the DNA aligns better with TRBJ1-2, so the J call may be wrong. The CDR3 is made up of 15 amino acids. Germline assignment: CDR1 SGHNT and CDR2 YYREEE (reference sequence). The CDR3 DNA reads as TGTGCCAGCAGCTCGGGCTTCGGACAGGGATCTGGCTACACCTTC. This sequence encodes CASSSGFGQGSGYTF.

Notes on this clonotype: This sequence may be a read error, since a much larger clone differs from it by one base. V is TRBV18 and J is TRBJ2-3, with D possibly being TRBD1 or TRBD2 (6 bases each). The CDR3 has 14 amino acids. In germline, CDR1 is KGHSH, CDR2 LQKENI. Trimming took off 5 bases at V and 14 bases at J, with 23 bases between the two ends. The CDR3 sequence: CASSSTGRTGELYF. The CDR3 nucleotides read TGTGCCAGCTCATCTACAGGGAGGACCGGGGAGCTGTATTTT. Drawing the rest from reference TRBV18 and TRBJ2-3, the complete variable domain is NAGVMQNPRHLVRRRGQEARLRCSPMKGHSHVYWYRQLPEEGLKFMVYLQKENIIDESGMPKERFSAEFPKEGPSILRIQQVVRGDSAAYFCASSSTGRTGELYFGPGTRLTVL.